Listed below are T cell receptor beta chains from one sample, sequenced in a study of PD-1 blockade in mismatch repair-deficient tumors. The table came from immunoSEQ multiplex PCR; TCRdb's copy has only in-frame clones and leaves some out. Here the sample spans tens of thousands of clones, 81% being singletons. The sample consisted of peripheral blood, taken 12 weeks after starting pembrolizumab. Source of these receptors: an adult with mismatch repair-deficient cancer. The CDR3 runs from the conserved cysteine through the conserved F or W. A D gene is named only where the DNA matches it firmly. Expanded clones are given a class, and other clones once, few, many or no size at all.

abundance	d_gene	v_gene	j_gene	CDR3aa	CDR3nt
few	TRBD1	TRBV27	TRBJ1-2	CASRSRQGNYGYTF	TGTGCCAGCAGATCTAGACAGGGGAACTATGGCTACACCTTC
few	-	TRBV7-3	TRBJ2-2	CASSTRGQGRSNTGELFF	TGTGCCAGCAGCACCCGAGGGCAGGGAAGATCGAACACCGGGGAGCTGTTTTTT
-	-	TRBV5-1	TRBJ2-3	CASARIEGASDTQYF	TGCGCCAGCGCCAGGATCGAAGGAGCCTCAGATACGCAGTATTTT
-	TRBD1	TRBV5-1	TRBJ1-2	CASSLTGVKATVYGYTF	TGCGCCAGCAGCTTAACAGGGGTAAAGGCAACGGTCTATGGCTACACCTTC
-	-	TRBV19	TRBJ1-3	CASHSAGNTIYF	TGTGCCAGCCACTCCGCTGGAAACACCATATATTTT
-	TRBD2	TRBV11-2	TRBJ2-7	CASSLDLAGGAGEQYF	TGTGCCAGCAGCTTAGACCTAGCGGGAGGTGCGGGTGAGCAGTACTTC
few	-	TRBV30	TRBJ1-4	CAWRPRAEKLFF	TGTGCCTGGAGGCCCAGGGCTGAAAAACTGTTTTTT
-	-	TRBV9	TRBJ1-1	CASSVDPRGPIGTEAFF	TGTGCCAGCAGCGTAGATCCGCGGGGGCCGATTGGCACTGAAGCTTTCTTT
-	-	TRBV11-2	TRBJ1-3	CASSLVDTRYSGNTIYF	TGTGCCAGCAGCTTAGTGGACACTCGATACTCTGGAAACACCATATATTTT
-	-	TRBV7-2	TRBJ2-3	CASSLGPAEADTQYF	TGTGCCAGCAGCTTAGGGCCAGCGGAGGCAGATACGCAGTATTTT
once	-	TRBV6-5	TRBJ1-5	CASSPGAEVRPQHF	TGTGCCAGCAGCCCAGGCGCCGAAGTACGGCCCCAGCATTTT
-	-	TRBV15	TRBJ1-4	CATSSRQINEKLFF	TGTGCCACCAGCAGCCGACAGATTAATGAAAAACTGTTTTTT
-	TRBD1	TRBV27	TRBJ1-2	CASSLGQGFNYGYTF	TGTGCCAGCAGTTTAGGACAGGGTTTTAACTATGGCTACACCTTC
-	TRBD1	TRBV4-3	TRBJ1-2	CASGQLAGQALEGYTF	TGCGCCAGCGGCCAACTGGCGGGACAGGCCCTCGAGGGCTACACCTTC
-	-	TRBV15	TRBJ2-7	CATSRGQRQQYF	TGTGCCACCAGCAGAGGACAGCGCCAGCAGTACTTC
-	TRBD1	TRBV19	TRBJ1-3	CASSTLTGVGNTIYF	TGTGCCAGTAGTACCCTTACAGGGGTTGGAAACACCATATATTTT
-	-	TRBV30	TRBJ2-1	CAWSQGVHNEQFF	TGTGCCTGGAGCCAGGGTGTCCACAATGAGCAGTTCTTC
-	TRBD1	TRBV6-1	TRBJ2-7	CASRPTGGEQYF	TGTGCCAGCAGACCAACAGGGGGCGAGCAGTACTTC
-	-	TRBV5-1	TRBJ2-2	CASSLEGRTNTGELFF	TGCGCCAGCAGCTTGGAAGGCCGAACGAACACCGGGGAGCTGTTTTTT
-	TRBD1	TRBV6-1	TRBJ2-3	CASSEEGGRAVDTQYF	TGTGCCAGCAGTGAAGAAGGGGGCAGGGCGGTAGATACGCAGTATTTT
-	-	TRBV10-3	TRBJ2-7	CAIGSGYSYEQYF	TGTGCCATCGGCAGCGGGTACTCCTACGAGCAGTACTTC
-	-	TRBV2	TRBJ2-7	CASSVGLEQYF	TGTGCCAGCAGTGTCGGGCTCGAGCAGTACTTC
-	-	TRBV30	TRBJ1-1	CAWSVTTQGTEAFF	TGTGCCTGGAGTGTCACCACACAGGGAACTGAAGCTTTCTTT
-	TRBD2	TRBV11-2	TRBJ2-1	CASSRGLAGLNEQFF	TGTGCCAGCAGCCGTGGACTAGCGGGACTGAATGAGCAGTTCTTC
-	-	TRBV6-1	TRBJ2-3	CASSFRRSGADTQYF	TGTGCCAGCAGTTTCCGCCGTTCGGGGGCAGATACGCAGTATTTT
-	-	TRBV4-1	TRBJ1-1	CASSLPEVGSMNTEAFF	TGCGCCAGCAGCCTCCCTGAAGTGGGTTCTATGAACACTGAAGCTTTCTTT
-	-	TRBV27	TRBJ2-1	CATGFSSYNEQFF	TGTGCCACCGGATTCAGCTCCTACAATGAGCAGTTCTTC
-	-	TRBV5-5	TRBJ1-1	CASSFRPEAIGEAFF	TGTGCCAGCAGCTTTAGACCGGAAGCCATCGGTGAAGCTTTCTTT
-	TRBD2	TRBV10-3	TRBJ2-5	CAISELAGGTLETQYF	TGTGCCATCAGTGAGTTAGCGGGAGGGACCCTGGAGACCCAGTACTTC
-	TRBD1	TRBV27	TRBJ2-7	CASSHQGTGDTYEQYF	TGTGCCAGCAGTCACCAGGGGACAGGCGATACCTACGAGCAGTACTTC
few	-	TRBV2	TRBJ1-2	CASSEANYGYTF	TGTGCCAGCAGTGAAGCTAACTATGGCTACACCTTC
-	TRBD1	TRBV9	TRBJ2-1	CASSAAGTGGLDEQFF	TGTGCCAGCAGCGCGGCCGGGACAGGGGGCCTGGATGAGCAGTTCTTC